This T cell receptor (beta chain) was captured by sequencing in a study of shared clonotypes between healthy human individuals. Measured with immunoSEQ multiplex PCR; TCRdb has only the in-frame clones, and not every one. The data contain approximately 600,000 clones, roughly 95% of them singletons. CD45RO-negative, CCR7-selected cells formed the naive CD8 fraction, which excluded terminally differentiated effector memory CD45RA+ cells. Germline V gives CDR1 MGHRA, CDR2 YSYEKL. This CDR3 comprises 12 residues. Trimming took off 5 bases at V and 6 bases at J, with 11 bases between the two ends. The chain uses TRBV4-1 and TRBJ2-7; TRBD2 might be the D (5 bases). The TCR was taken from a woman between 25 and 40 years old in good health. Sequencing input: naive CD8+ T cells sorted from blood. CDR3 bases: TGCGCCAGCAGCTCCAACGGGGTCGAGCAGTACTTC. Translating gives CASSSNGVEQYF.